Below, 30 T cell receptor beta chains from the same sample are listed, as sequenced in a study of OX40 agonist ivuxolimab in advanced cancers. Measured with immunoSEQ multiplex PCR; TCRdb has only the in-frame clones, and not every one. The sample records approximately 160,000 clones, approximately 94% being singletons. The input for sequencing was CD4+ or CD8+ T cells sorted from blood, taken in a trial of the OX40 agonist ivuxolimab. These receptors were obtained from an adult with an advanced solid tumor such as melanoma, head and neck, liver or kidney cancer.

The chain employs TRBV5-1 and TRBJ1-1; 8 bases map to TRBD1. Germline CDR1 is SGHRS and CDR2 is YFSETQ. The CDR3 has 14 residues. Trimming at V came to 4 bases and at J to 0 bases, leaving 2 bases not matched to a gene. The CDR3 coding sequence is TGCGCCAGCAGCGACAGGGGTTTGAACACTGAAGCTTTCTTT. It translates to CASSDRGLNTEAFF.

The chain couples TRBV19 to TRBJ2-2; 8 bases line up with TRBD1. This CDR3 contains 16 residues. The V gene's germline CDR1 is LNHDA and CDR2 SQIVND (reference sequence). The J segment lost 2 bases and the V segment lost 2 bases, leaving 4 bases of the junction unmatched. Written as DNA, the CDR3 is TGTGCCAGTAGTATACAGGGGGCGCGAAACACCGGGGAGCTGTTTTTT. Protein product: CASSIQGARNTGELFF.

The gene calls are TRBV7-2 and TRBJ2-7; D perhaps matches TRBD2 (5 bases). The germline V and J ends were trimmed by 6 bases and 2 bases, with 17 bases remaining between them. The germline V gene encodes CDR1 SGHTA and CDR2 FQGNSA. The CDR3 has 15 amino acids. CDR3 nucleotide sequence: TGTGCCAGCAGTTCGCGCGGGTCGGTACCCTACGAGCAGTACTTC. It codes for CASSSRGSVPYEQYF. Full variable domain (missing parts from reference TRBV7-2 and TRBJ2-7): GAGVSQSPSNKVTEKGKDVELRCDPISGHTALYWYRQSLGQGLEFLIYFQGNSAPDKSGLPSDRFSAERTGGSVSTLTIQRTQQEDSAVYLCASSSRGSVPYEQYFGPGTRLTVT.

This chain uses TRBV9 with TRBJ1-3; unclear D gene. The CDR3 contains 15 residues. Germline V lookup: CDR1 SGDLS, CDR2 YYNGEE. Trimming cost V 0 bases and J 0 bases, with 7 bases left between them. CDR3 in DNA: TGTGCCAGCAGCGTAGGTCGGCGCTCTGGAAACACCATATATTTT. This gives the protein CASSVGRRSGNTIYF. The full variable domain, its missing parts supplied by reference TRBV9 and TRBJ1-3, is DSGVTQTPKHLITATGQRVTLRCSPRSGDLSVYWYQQSLDQGLQFLIQYYNGEERAKGNILERFSAQQFPDLHSELNLSSLELGDSALYFCASSVGRRSGNTIYFGEGSWLTVV.

V gene TRBV4-2 combines with J gene TRBJ2-3; D perhaps matches TRBD1 (8 bases). This CDR3 has 16 residues. The V gene lost 0 bases and the J gene lost 6 bases, with 16 bases spanning the gap. The germline V gene encodes CDR1 LGHNA and CDR2 YNFKEQ. In nucleotides, the CDR3 is TGTGCCAGCAGCCAAGAGGGAACACAGGGGGGGGATACGCAGTATTTT. It specifies CASSQEGTQGGDTQYF.

This clone has a handful of counts. The V gene is TRBV7-2, the J gene TRBJ2-2; D remains ambiguous. This CDR3 contains 12 residues. Germline-derived CDR1 and CDR2 are SGHTA and FQGNSA. V gave up 2 bases and J gave up 7 bases, with 5 bases separating them. The DNA for the CDR3 is TGTGCCAGCAGCTTATATGGCGGGGAGCTGTTTTTT. Translation gives CASSLYGGELFF.

The chain is built from TRBV5-4 and TRBJ2-3; 9 nucleotides agree with TRBD2. With V trimmed by 6 bases and J by 6 bases, 8 bases remained unmatched. The germline gives CDR1 SGHNT, CDR2 YYREEE (reference sequence). The CDR3 is 14 residues long. The CDR3 region is CASTLAGVADTQYF. Here the CDR3 DNA reads TGTGCCAGCACCTTAGCGGGGGTAGCGGATACGCAGTATTTT.

About this clone: Distinct nucleotide sequences in the sample also encode this CDR3. The gene calls are TRBV9 and TRBJ1-6; perhaps TRBD1 as D (5 bases). The CDR3 spans 14 residues. CDR1 and CDR2 (germline): SGDLS, YYNGEE. Deletions cut 0 bases from V and 7 bases from J, with 8 bases between. This CDR3 is CASSVEWGNSPLHF. The DNA of the CDR3 is TGTGCCAGCAGCGTAGAATGGGGGAATTCACCCCTCCACTTT.

The chain joins TRBV19 to TRBJ1-2, with TRBD1 as a possible D gene (5 bases). This CDR3 is built from 13 residues. Trimming removed 5 bases at V and 6 bases at J, with 13 bases between. Germline CDR1 and CDR2: LNHDA and SQIVND (reference sequence). The CDR3 protein is CASSQRRGDGYTF. The DNA of the CDR3 is TGTGCCAGTAGTCAGCGTCGGGGGGATGGCTACACCTTC.

The J gene is TRBJ1-4, the V gene TRBV4-3; a possible D gene is TRBD1 (5 bases). The V gene lost 4 bases and the J gene lost 7 bases, with 19 bases spanning the gap. This CDR3 has 16 residues. Germline V lookup: CDR1 LGHNA, CDR2 YSLEER. CDR3: CASSLQGAGLGEKLFF. CDR3 sequence (DNA): TGCGCCAGCAGCCTCCAAGGTGCGGGGCTGGGTGAAAAACTGTTTTTT.

This chain uses TRBV19 with TRBJ2-6; 7 positions agree with TRBD1. CDR3 length: 14 amino acids. V was pared by 6 bases and J by 2 bases, with 1 base of the junction left unmatched. CDR1 is LNHDA, CDR2 SQIVND, per germline (reference sequence). CDR3 coding DNA: TGTGCCAGTAGAGACAGGGCTGGGGCCAACGTCCTGACTTTC. Its protein is CASRDRAGANVLTF.

This sequence joins TRBV4-3 and TRBJ1-6, with 11 bases aligning to TRBD1. The V segment lost 3 bases and the J segment 10 bases; nucleotides outside the gene matches: 8. CDR3 size: 16 residues. The germline CDR1 and CDR2 sequences are LGHNA and YSLEER. The CDR3 region is CASSQAPGQGESPLHF. The CDR3 nucleotides are TGCGCCAGCAGCCAGGCCCCGGGACAGGGGGAGTCACCCCTCCACTTT.

In its sample, this clone was seen once. The V and J genes are TRBV2 and TRBJ1-1, with a possible D match to TRBD1 (5 bases). The CDR3 length is 15 residues. The V gene lost 4 bases and the J gene lost 5 bases, with 17 bases spanning the gap. Germline CDR1 and CDR2: SNHLY and FYNNEI. CDR3 loop: CASSGGRGEATEAFF. The CDR3 DNA reads as TGTGCCAGCAGTGGGGGCCGGGGGGAGGCAACTGAAGCTTTCTTT.

V is TRBV2 and J is TRBJ1-5; a possible D gene is TRBD1 (5 bases). This CDR3 is 14 amino acids long. The ends were cut back, 2 bases at V and 6 bases at J, with 11 bases in the middle. CDR1 is SNHLY and CDR2 is FYNNEI in the germline V gene. CDR3 region: CASSERSGFQPQHF. CDR3 bases: TGTGCCAGCAGTGAACGGTCAGGGTTTCAGCCCCAGCATTTT.

This clone was counted a single time. This chain joins TRBV19 and TRBJ1-1; D unresolved. Per the germline V gene, CDR1 is LNHDA and CDR2 is SQIVND (reference sequence). The length of the CDR3 is 16 residues. Trimming removed 5 bases from V and 2 bases from J, with 18 bases in between. DNA for the CDR3: TGTGCCAGTAGTGTACCGCCCGGACGTTTCAACACTGAAGCTTTCTTT. Translating gives CASSVPPGRFNTEAFF.

This chain uses TRBV28 with TRBJ2-7; 7 bases map to TRBD2. CDR3 length: 14 residues. Per germline, CDR1 MDHEN and CDR2 SYDVKM. V was pared by 5 bases and J by 6 bases, with 10 bases of the junction left unmatched. This chain's CDR3 is CASSPLLGRAEQYF. The CDR3 DNA reads TGTGCCAGCAGTCCCCTCTTGGGGAGGGCCGAGCAGTACTTC. Filled out from reference TRBV28 and TRBJ2-7, the complete variable domain reads DVKVTQSSRYLVKRTGEKVFLECVQDMDHENMFWYRQDPGLGLRLIYFSYDVKMKEKGDIPEGYSVSREKKERFSLILESASTNQTSMYLCASSPLLGRAEQYFGPGTRLTVT.

The chain recombines TRBV15 with TRBJ1-5, with D perhaps TRBD1 (5 bases). Germline CDR1 and CDR2: LNHNV and YYDKDF (reference sequence). V dropped 3 bases and J dropped 10 bases, with 10 bases sitting between them. This CDR3 spans 12 amino acids. Here the CDR3 reads CATSSLGAPQHF. CDR3 DNA sequence: TGTGCCACCAGCAGTTTAGGGGCCCCCCAGCATTTT.

The chain recombines TRBV21-1 with TRBJ2-2. TRBV21-1 has pseudogene status. The CDR3 has 12 amino acids. The CDR3 protein is CASRGVTGELFF. CDR3 nucleotide sequence: TGTGCCAGCAGGGGGGTCACCGGGGAGCTGTTTTTT.

This clone has only one observation. The chain is built from TRBV5-4 and TRBJ2-2; a weak D match, TRBD1 (7 bases). The V end was cut by 4 bases, the J end by 4 bases, with 14 bases between. Looked up from germline, CDR1 is SGHNT and CDR2 is YYREEE (reference sequence). The CDR3 runs to 15 residues. CDR3 protein: CASSAGQRGTGELFF. Written as DNA, the CDR3 is TGTGCCAGCAGCGCGGGACAGCGAGGCACCGGGGAGCTGTTTTTT.

This chain joins TRBV15 and TRBJ2-5, with D perhaps TRBD1 or TRBD2 (6 bases each). CDR1 LNHNV and CDR2 YYDKDF come from the germline V gene (reference sequence). The CDR3 covers 18 residues. V was shortened by 0 bases and J by 5 bases, with 22 bases between the two germline ends. CDR3 sequence reads: CATSRDLPGAFFRETQYF. Written as DNA, the CDR3 is TGTGCCACCAGCAGAGATCTACCGGGGGCGTTTTTCAGGGAGACCCAGTACTTC.

The chain carries TRBV27 and TRBJ2-2; 7 nucleotides line up with TRBD1. Germline V lookup: CDR1 MNHEY, CDR2 SMNVEV (reference sequence). The ends lost 6 bases at V and 0 bases at J; junction bases unmatched: 10. The CDR3 consists of 17 residues. The CDR3 loop is CASRRPRTGPNTGELFF. CDR3 DNA: TGTGCCAGCAGGAGACCTAGGACAGGCCCGAACACCGGGGAGCTGTTTTTT.

This chain links TRBV11-2 with TRBJ2-7, with a possible D match to TRBD2 (6 bases). The V gene's germline CDR1 is SGHAT and CDR2 FQNNGV. The V end lost 2 bases, the J end lost 2 bases, and 16 bases lay between the germline ends. The CDR3 has 16 amino acids. Written as DNA, the CDR3 is TGTGCCAGCAGCTTAAATATCGGGGGTTTGACCTACGAGCAGTACTTC. Translating it yields CASSLNIGGLTYEQYF. Full variable domain (rest looked up from reference TRBV11-2 and TRBJ2-7): EAGVAQSPRYKIIEKRQSVAFWCNPISGHATLYWYQQILGQGPKLLIQFQNNGVVDDSQLPKDRFSAERLKGVDSTLKIQPAKLEDSAVYLCASSLNIGGLTYEQYFGPGTRLTVT.

V is TRBV27 and J is TRBJ2-7; 8 bases map to TRBD1. Germline V gene sequence: CDR1 MNHEY, CDR2 SMNVEV (reference sequence). After removal of 4 bases from V and 1 base from J, the junction contained 9 bases not matched to a gene. The CDR3 is 16 residues long. The CDR3, as DNA: TGTGCCAGCAGTTCCTCCGGGACAGGAAAATCCTACGAGCAGTACTTC. Amino acids: CASSSSGTGKSYEQYF.

The genes are TRBV5-1 and TRBJ2-5, with 7 bases matching TRBD2. The CDR3 totals 13 residues. The junction had 2 bases not matched to a gene; V was cut back by 3 bases and J by 3 bases. Germline V CDR1 and CDR2: SGHRS, YFSETQ. CDR3 nucleotides: TGCGCCAGCAGCTGGAGCGGGGAAGAGACCCAGTACTTC. It is translated as CASSWSGEETQYF.

The chain uses TRBV5-1 and TRBJ2-5; tentatively, D is TRBD1 (7 bases). The germline CDR1 and CDR2 sequences are SGHRS and YFSETQ. The CDR3 totals 20 residues. V lost 0 bases and J 1 base, leaving 25 bases between the germline ends. CDR3 in amino acids: CASSLGQGGLAYAFQETQYF. The DNA of the CDR3 is TGCGCCAGCAGCTTGGGACAGGGCGGTCTAGCGTATGCATTCCAAGAGACCCAGTACTTC. The entire variable domain, with the rest obtained from reference TRBV5-1 and TRBJ2-5, is as follows: KAGVTQTPRYLIKTRGQQVTLSCSPISGHRSVSWYQQTPGQGLQFLFEYFSETQRNKGNFPGRFSGRQFSNSRSEMNVSTLELGDSALYLCASSLGQGGLAYAFQETQYFGPGTRLLVL.

The chain uses TRBV18 and TRBJ1-1; a weak D match, TRBD1 (6 bases). The CDR3 runs 14 residues. The germline V gene encodes CDR1 KGHSH and CDR2 LQKENI. V dropped 5 bases and J dropped 1 base, with 11 bases sitting between them. The CDR3 nucleotides read TGTGCCAGCTCAGCGGCGGGACAGAACACTGAAGCTTTCTTT. This codes for CASSAAGQNTEAFF. Combining the CDR3 with reference TRBV18 and TRBJ1-1 gives the whole variable domain NAGVMQNPRHLVRRRGQEARLRCSPMKGHSHVYWYRQLPEEGLKFMVYLQKENIIDESGMPKERFSAEFPKEGPSILRIQQVVRGDSAAYFCASSAAGQNTEAFFGQGTRLTVV.

The gene calls are TRBV5-4 and TRBJ2-7; TRBD1 might be the D (5 bases). The CDR3 consists of 12 residues. Germline CDR1 is SGHNT and CDR2 is YYREEE (reference sequence). V lost 10 bases to trimming and J lost 0 bases, with 11 bases between them. The CDR3 sequence is CALSDTSYEQYF. CDR3 DNA sequence: TGTGCCCTATCGGACACCTCCTACGAGCAGTACTTC.

The chain links TRBV7-2 to TRBJ1-2, with 7 bases fitting TRBD1. The germline V gene encodes CDR1 SGHTA and CDR2 FQGNSA. This CDR3 region has 17 residues. Losses at the gene ends were 5 bases for V and 8 bases for J; bases not matched to a gene: 20. CDR3 residues: CASSATPPRDSRRGYTF. Here the CDR3 DNA reads TGTGCCAGCAGCGCCACCCCCCCCCGGGACAGTCGGAGGGGCTACACCTTC.

The chain joins TRBV7-9 to TRBJ1-3, with unresolved D. Trimming stripped 1 base from V and 4 bases from J, with 14 bases between. This CDR3 has 16 residues. CDR1 and CDR2 (germline): SEHNR, FQNEAQ (reference sequence). The CDR3 nucleotides read TGTGCCAGCAGCTTAGGTGGCCCAAACGGGGGAAACACCATATATTTT. Protein product: CASSLGGPNGGNTIYF.

This rearrangement joins TRBV19 to TRBJ2-7; D may match TRBD1 or TRBD2 (5 bases each). This CDR3 is 14 amino acids long. Germline V gene lookup returns CDR1 LNHDA and CDR2 SQIVND (reference sequence). The germline V and J ends were trimmed by 4 bases and 3 bases, with 13 bases remaining between them. The chain's CDR3 is CASSTDRDGYEQYF. The CDR3 DNA sequence: TGTGCCAGTAGTACGGACCGGGACGGCTACGAGCAGTACTTC.